This paragraph reports one T cell receptor beta chain. The data originate from a study of OX40 agonist ivuxolimab in advanced cancers. Trimming removed 4 bases from V and 0 bases from J, with 7 bases in between. This CDR3 has 13 amino acids. Looked up from germline, CDR1 is MNHEY and CDR2 is SMNVEV (reference sequence). TCRdb's copy holds only in-frame clones and misses some; the assay was immunoSEQ multiplex PCR. The sample yields tens of thousands of clones, about 95% seen once. This chain uses TRBV27 with TRBJ2-7; perhaps TRBD1 as D (5 bases). Sequenced material: CD4+ or CD8+ T cells sorted from blood, taken in a trial of the OX40 agonist ivuxolimab. This TCR was recovered from an adult with an advanced solid tumor such as melanoma, head and neck, liver or kidney cancer. Here the CDR3 DNA reads TGTGCCAGCAGTTCTCAGGGCTCCTACGAGCAGTACTTC. Residues: CASSSQGSYEQYF.